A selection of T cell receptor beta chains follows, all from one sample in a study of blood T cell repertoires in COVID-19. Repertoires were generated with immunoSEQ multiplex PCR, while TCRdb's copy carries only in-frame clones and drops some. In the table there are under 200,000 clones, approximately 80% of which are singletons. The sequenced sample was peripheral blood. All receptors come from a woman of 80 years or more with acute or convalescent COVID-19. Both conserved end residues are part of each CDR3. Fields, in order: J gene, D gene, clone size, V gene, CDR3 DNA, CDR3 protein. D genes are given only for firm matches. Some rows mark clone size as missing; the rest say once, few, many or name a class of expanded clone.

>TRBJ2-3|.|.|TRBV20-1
TGCAGTGCTACGACAGGTTATACGCAGTATTTT
CSATTGYTQYF
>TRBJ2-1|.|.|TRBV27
TGTGCCAGCAGTTTTCACCAAGAGGGGGGGCGTGGGCAGTTCTTC
CASSFHQEGGRGQFF
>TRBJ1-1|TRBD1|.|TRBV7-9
TGTGCCAGCATTTCCGGGACAGGGGGCGTGTGGGCTACAAGCACTGAAGCTTTCTTT
CASISGTGGVWATSTEAFF
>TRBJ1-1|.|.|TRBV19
TGTGCCAGTACTAGGGGGGGAGGCGTTGCCACTGAAGCTTTCTTT
CASTRGGGVATEAFF
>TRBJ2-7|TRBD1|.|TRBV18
TGTGCCAGCTCACCGGGGACAGGGAACTACGAGCAGTACTTC
CASSPGTGNYEQYF
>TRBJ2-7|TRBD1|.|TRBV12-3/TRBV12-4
TGTGCCAGCAGCAAACAGGGGTACGAGCAGTACTTC
CASSKQGYEQYF
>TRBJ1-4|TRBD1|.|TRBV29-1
TGCAGCGTTGTCGGGCTGACAGGGGAAAAACTGTTTTTT
CSVVGLTGEKLFF
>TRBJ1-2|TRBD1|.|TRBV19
TGTGCCAGTAACCACCGGGACAGGGCTGGCTACACCTTC
CASNHRDRAGYTF
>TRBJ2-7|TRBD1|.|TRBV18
TGTGCCAGCTCACCAGACAGGGACCTAGTCGGGGAGCAGTACTTC
CASSPDRDLVGEQYF
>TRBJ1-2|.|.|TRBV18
TGTGCCAGCTCACCTGGCGGGCCCTATGGCTACACCTTC
CASSPGGPYGYTF
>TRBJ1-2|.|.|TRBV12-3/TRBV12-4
TGTGCCAGCAGCCGCAGGGTGGACTATGGCTACACCTTC
CASSRRVDYGYTF
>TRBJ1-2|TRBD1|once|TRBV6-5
TGTGCCAGCACCAGGGGGGACAGCCCTAACTATGGCTACACCTTC
CASTRGDSPNYGYTF